Detailed here is one T cell receptor beta chain. Its antigen is not known. This sample is drawn from a study of CD8 T cells in ankylosing spondylitis. Study outcomes and limitations: It was reported that disease-linked clones were significantly enriched in matched ankylosing spondylitis synovial fluid. Seemingly distinctive of ankylosing spondylitis blood was a TCR beta motif formed by eight highly homologous variants. Disease-linked clones were found to be CD8+ and relatively rare in peripheral blood.

Each TCR beta library was made by quantitative 5'-RACE that incorporated molecular barcodes. A single record per CDR3 protein comes from TCRdb applying MiXCR to the 5' RACE reads. Of about 800,000 distinct CDR3 sequences in the sample, 10% to 15% were seen once. Between the trimmed V and J ends, which lost 6 bases and 0 bases, there was a span of 10 bases. This CDR3 is 15 amino acids long. CDR1 KGHDR and CDR2 SFDVKD come from the germline V gene. J is TRBJ2-2 and V is TRBV24-1; D may be TRBD2 (6 bases). The sample comprised blood, either unsorted or a sorted T cell fraction (not recorded which). This receptor was identified in a male donor with ankylosing spondylitis. This CDR3 reads CATSRDSSNTGELFF. The CDR3 DNA follows: TGTGCCACCAGTAGGGACTCTTCGAACACCGGGGAGCTGTTTTTT.